The clone carrying this T cell receptor (gamma chain) was picked up many times. TCRdb records a much larger clone's protein for this DNA, with a difference at residue 6 that likely arises from a read error; the protein given is the translation of the DNA. The data stem from a study of γδ T cells in repeated Plasmodium falciparum infection. For the study at large: Samples were taken at baseline, before some infections, and 21 days after each.

Flow sorting of PBMC yielded separate Vgamma9/Vdelta2+ and Vdelta2-negative gammadelta T cell populations for bulk repertoire analysis. Each sorted gammadelta sample had TRG and TRD chains sequenced. TCRdb reprocessed the multiplex PCR reads through CATT. The profile shows roughly 13,000 gamma-chain clones, 1.5% to 2% of them singletons. The CDR3 is made up of 14 amino acids. CDR1 and CDR2 from the germline V gene are GITISATS and ISYDGTV (reference sequence). The V segment lost 2 bases and the J segment 3 bases; nucleotides outside the gene matches: 7. The TCR sequence derives from a pool of human donors (malaria-infected and uninfected, not separated). Sequencing used gamma-delta T cells from blood. The V and J genes are TRGV9 and TRGJ1 or TRGJ2. The J gene comes from matching the DNA to germline here; TCRdb lacks it. This CDR3 is CALWEARRYYKKLF. The CDR3 DNA reads TGTGCCTTGTGGGAGGCGCGTCGTTATTATAAGAAACTCTTT.